This TCR beta chain was documented in a study of control samples from healthy donors and cancer patients. Profiled with immunoSEQ multiplex PCR; TCRdb holds only in-frame clones, not every one. Found here are 50,000 to 70,000 clones, 90% to 97% of them singletons; the top ten hold roughly 0.99%. The sequenced sample consisted of blood. The TCR was taken from a woman aged 18 to 35 in good health.

The CDR3 DNA follows: TGCGCCAGCAGCCCCTTTGCAGGGGCAAATCAGCCCCAGCATTTT. It encodes CASSPFAGANQPQHF. This chain connects TRBV4-1 to TRBJ1-5, with D possibly matching TRBD1 (6 bases). The V end lost 4 bases, the J end lost 4 bases, and 14 bases lay between the germline ends. The CDR3 spans 15 residues. Germline V gives CDR1 MGHRA, CDR2 YSYEKL.